What follows are 21 T cell receptor beta chains derived from one specimen sequenced in a study of human T cells and chemical hapten exposure. Using its own MiXCR run on the RACE reads, TCRdb lists one record per CDR3 protein. The sample lists around 380,000 distinct CDR3 sequences; 5.5% were seen once. Regarding time point: pre-sensitization, week 0. This sample's treatment: therapeutic diphenylcyclopropenone sensitization with weekly scalp DPC. This material consisted of whole blood, taken in connection with sensitization to the hapten diphenylcyclopropenone (DPC). Every receptor here comes from a young woman with alopecia areata. Some clones in this sample may be carry-over from other donors' samples.

In its sample, this clonotype was seen a few times. The chain has TRBV20-1 and TRBJ1-5, with a weak D call TRBD1 (5 bases). This CDR3 spans 13 amino acids. Germline CDR1 and CDR2: DFQATT and SNEGSKA (reference sequence). The V end was cut by 1 base, the J end by 3 bases, with 7 bases between. CDR3 in amino acids: CSARGGVNQPQHF. CDR3 DNA: TGCAGTGCTAGAGGAGGGGTCAATCAGCCCCAGCATTTT.

This rearrangement joins TRBV7-2 to TRBJ1-2; D ambiguous. The CDR3 length is 15 residues. Germline V gene lookup returns CDR1 SGHTA and CDR2 FQGNSA. V was pared by 1 base and J by 3 bases, with 12 bases between. Here the CDR3 reads CASSLEPSFYYGYTF. Written as DNA, the CDR3 is TGTGCCAGCAGCTTAGAACCTTCTTTTTACTATGGCTACACCTTC.

This clonotype has only a few counts. The chain carries TRBV27 and TRBJ2-7, with D perhaps being TRBD1 or TRBD2 (5 bases each). This CDR3 contains 14 residues. V was clipped by 4 bases and J by 3 bases, with 13 bases between them. Per germline, CDR1 MNHEY and CDR2 SMNVEV (reference sequence). As DNA, the CDR3 is TGTGCCAGCAGTTCCCGGGACGCCTACTACGAGCAGTACTTC. Translating gives CASSSRDAYYEQYF.

This clonotype came up a few times. The rearrangement links TRBV7-8 to TRBJ1-2, with D unresolved. Germline V gives CDR1 SGHVS, CDR2 FQNEAQ. This CDR3 comprises 15 residues. V lost 0 bases, J lost 6 bases, and 14 bases lay in between. The CDR3 protein is CASSLAVEAGNGYTF. Written as DNA, the CDR3 is TGTGCCAGCAGCTTAGCGGTCGAGGCGGGCAATGGCTACACCTTC.

This rearrangement joins TRBV7-3 to TRBJ1-2; TRBD1 might be the D (5 bases). This CDR3 spans 20 amino acids. The V gene's germline CDR1 is SGHTA and CDR2 FQGTGA. V dropped 4 bases and J dropped 6 bases, with 33 bases sitting between them. CDR3 protein: CASSSLPIPGPTPSSDGYTF. For the CDR3, the DNA is TGTGCCAGCAGCTCCCTACCGATACCGGGACCCACCCCATCTAGTGATGGCTACACCTTC.

The sample holds many counts of this clonotype. V is TRBV12-3 or TRBV12-4 and J is TRBJ2-7; D not resolved. The V end was cut by 7 bases, the J end by 2 bases, with 9 bases between. This CDR3 contains 12 residues. In DNA, the CDR3 is TGTGCCAGCACCGTCGGACCCTACGAGCAGTACTTC. Its protein is CASTVGPYEQYF.

This clonotype has more than one count but fewer than ten. The V and J genes are TRBV19 and TRBJ2-6, with D perhaps matching TRBD1 (6 bases). V lost 5 bases and J 5 bases, leaving 13 bases between the germline ends. CDR1 is LNHDA, CDR2 SQIVND, per germline (reference sequence). This CDR3 has 15 residues. CDR3 residues: CASSSKGVRANVLTF. In DNA, the CDR3 is TGTGCCAGTAGTTCGAAGGGGGTGCGGGCCAACGTCCTGACTTTC.

The sample holds a few counts of this clonotype. The CDR3 sequence: CASSRVSTDTQYF. As DNA, the CDR3 is TGTGCCAGCAGTAGAGTGAGCACAGATACGCAGTATTTT. The chain links TRBV3-1 to TRBJ2-3; no clear D gene. CDR1 and CDR2 (germline): LGHDT, YNNKEL (reference sequence). Trimming shortened V by 6 bases and J by 0 bases, and 7 bases separated the two germline ends. CDR3 length equals 13 residues.

This clonotype was seen a few times. The CDR3 DNA is TGTGCCAGCAGCTTAGGGGGGCCAGGCACCGGGGAGCTGTTTTTT. It is translated as CASSLGGPGTGELFF. V usage is TRBV7-8 and J usage is TRBJ2-2, with a weak D call TRBD1 (6 bases). Germline V gene lookup returns CDR1 SGHVS and CDR2 FQNEAQ. The V end was cut by 1 base, the J end by 4 bases, with 10 bases between. CDR3 length: 15 residues.

In its sample, this clonotype was seen a few times. The chain combines TRBV6-6 with TRBJ1-4; D perhaps matches TRBD1 (6 bases). CDR1 and CDR2 (germline): MNHNY, SVGAGI (reference sequence). The CDR3 covers 14 residues. The V end lost 6 bases, the J end lost 8 bases, and 16 bases lay between the germline ends. This CDR3 is CASSLQGSREKLFF. The DNA for the CDR3 is TGTGCCAGCAGCCTACAGGGCTCGCGAGAAAAACTGTTTTTT.

A few counts support this clonotype. The V gene is TRBV1, the J gene TRBJ1-1; TRBD1 is the table's D call, not checked against the DNA. TRBV1 is a documented pseudogene. The CDR3 consists of 14 residues. In nucleotides, the CDR3 is TGCACCAGCAAGGGACAGGGGGCAAACACTGAAGCTTTCTTT. Its translation is CTSKGQGANTEAFF.

Only one count was recorded for this clonotype. This may arise from a read error, as a much more abundant clone is one base away. The chain couples TRBV11-2 to TRBJ2-6; D not certain. Germline CDR1 is SGHAT and CDR2 is FQNNGV. The CDR3 contains 16 residues. Between the trimmed V and J ends, which lost 5 bases and 5 bases, there was a span of 16 bases. Written as DNA, the CDR3 is TGTGCCAGCAGCCATATTCGAGGAGCTAGGGCCAACGTCCTGACTTTC. As protein: CASSHIRGARANVLTF.

Many counts were recorded for this clonotype. The genes are TRBV27 and TRBJ1-1, with D perhaps matching TRBD1 (5 bases). V shed 2 bases and J shed 0 bases, with 10 bases lying between them. Germline V CDR1 and CDR2: MNHEY, SMNVEV (reference sequence). The CDR3 has 15 amino acids. This chain's CDR3 is CASSLRGVMNTEAFF. CDR3 DNA sequence: TGTGCCAGCAGTTTAAGGGGAGTCATGAACACTGAAGCTTTCTTT.

This chain links TRBV4-2 with TRBJ2-3; 10 bases are a match to TRBD1. Trimming took 0 bases from V and 5 from J; bases not matched to a gene: 8. Germline lookup yields CDR1 LGHNA and CDR2 YNFKEQ. This CDR3 has 17 residues. CDR3 sequence: CASSQDPTGGFEDTQYF. CDR3 nucleotides: TGTGCCAGCAGCCAAGATCCGACAGGGGGCTTTGAAGATACGCAGTATTTT.

This clonotype was counted ten times or more. The chain combines TRBV3-1 with TRBJ2-7; D unresolved. The germline V gene has CDR1 LGHDT and CDR2 YNNKEL (reference sequence). The V end lost 1 base, the J end lost 3 bases, and 10 bases lay between the germline ends. The CDR3 length is 14 residues. The CDR3 here is CASSQGYRDYEQYF. CDR3 nucleotide sequence: TGTGCCAGCAGCCAAGGTTACCGAGACTACGAGCAGTACTTC.

V is TRBV11-2 and J is TRBJ2-7; possibly TRBD1 or TRBD2 for D (5 bases each). The V gene's germline CDR1 is SGHAT and CDR2 FQNNGV. Trimming cost V 8 bases and J 3 bases, with 14 bases left between them. The CDR3 spans 13 residues. The CDR3 protein is CASAPGTNYEQYF. The CDR3 DNA sequence: TGTGCCAGCGCCCCCGGGACCAACTACGAGCAGTACTTC.

The table lists this clonotype with many counts. The J gene is TRBJ2-1, the V gene TRBV12-5; 8 bases fit TRBD1. The CDR3 covers 14 residues. The junction had 4 bases not matched to a gene; V was cut back by 7 bases and J by 2 bases. The germline CDR1 and CDR2 sequences are LGHNT and FRNRAP. CDR3 loop: CASVPGQAYNEQFF. The CDR3 nucleotides read TGTGCTAGTGTCCCGGGACAGGCCTACAATGAGCAGTTCTTC.

The rearrangement links TRBV7-2 to TRBJ2-3; TRBD2 aligns across 7 bases. The germline CDR1 and CDR2 sequences are SGHTA and FQGNSA. The V and J ends lost 5 bases and 4 bases, in that order; junction bases with no gene match: 9. The CDR3 is 15 residues long. The CDR3 region is CASSAGTTLSDTQYF. The CDR3 nucleotides are TGTGCCAGCAGCGCCGGGACTACTTTGTCAGATACGCAGTATTTT.

This clonotype was recorded a few times. In DNA form, the CDR3 reads TGTGCCAGTAGTGGACAGGGACACGGGGAGCTGTTTTTT. This sequence encodes CASSGQGHGELFF. The chain links TRBV19 to TRBJ2-2, with TRBD1 matching 8 bases. Looked up from germline, CDR1 is LNHDA and CDR2 is SQIVND (reference sequence). This CDR3 has 13 residues. After removal of 5 bases from V and 7 bases from J, the junction contained 3 bases not matched to a gene.

This clonotype has only a few counts. The rearrangement joins TRBV6-2 or TRBV6-3 to TRBJ1-4; D is uncertain. Trimming took 5 bases from V and 8 from J, leaving 9 bases between them. CDR3 size: 12 residues. The V gene's germline CDR1 is MNHEY and CDR2 SVGEGT. The CDR3 here is CASSRTEEKLFF. As DNA, the CDR3 is TGTGCCAGCAGTCGGACGGAGGAAAAACTGTTTTTT.

This clonotype was seen a few times. The chain employs TRBV7-9 and TRBJ1-1; D is unclear. The CDR3 is made up of 13 amino acids. V was trimmed by 5 bases and J by 6 bases, leaving 13 bases between them. The germline V gene has CDR1 SEHNR and CDR2 FQNEAQ (reference sequence). The CDR3 bases are TGTGCCAGCAGCCCGGATCACGGACCTGAAGCTTTCTTT. Residues: CASSPDHGPEAFF.